This T cell receptor (beta chain) was observed in a study of T cell responses to AZD1222 COVID-19 vaccine. In the case of this clone: Its antigen is unidentified.

The trim removed 10 bases at V and 0 bases at J, leaving 8 bases unmatched. The length of the CDR3 is 14 residues. CDR1 and CDR2 from the germline V gene are ENHRY and SYGVKD. Only in-frame clones appear in the TCRdb table, and some are missing; sequencing was by immunoSEQ multiplex PCR. The sample has over 150,000 clones, roughly 90% seen once. Study-wide results and caveats: Reportedly, nearly half of unique spike TCRs recognized epitopes outside B.1.351/B.1.1.7 mutations. It was only a handful of AZD1222 recipients who were seropositive at baseline.

The clonotype was recovered from an adult who received the AZD1222 COVID-19 vaccine. This chain links TRBV10-3 with TRBJ2-7; the match to TRBD1 covers 8 bases. Sample: peripheral blood, taken 28 days after the second AZD1222 dose. CDR3 amino acids: CATRDRLSSYEQYF. DNA of the CDR3: TGTGCCACCAGGGACAGGTTAAGCTCCTACGAGCAGTACTTC.